The table lists the clone carrying this TCR beta chain with many counts. The data originate from a study of T-cell reconstitution after alpha-beta-depleted transplantation in children. The CDR3 extends over 14 amino acids. The germline V gene has CDR1 MNHNS and CDR2 SASEGT. Trimming removed 4 bases from V and 3 bases from J, with 13 bases in between. Preparation of the TCRbeta library involved a method that used unique molecular identifiers. TCRdb recomputed calls from the PCR reads with MiXCR, one row per CDR3 protein. This table holds about 190,000 distinct CDR3 sequences, approximately 6.6% found once.

This rearrangement joins TRBV6-1 to TRBJ2-7; either TRBD1 or TRBD2 may fit D (5 bases each). The material was PBMCs from the stem cell graft donor, obtained from the stem cell graft. The TCR originated in a human donor who donated a stem cell graft to a child with Wiskott-Aldrich syndrome. CDR3 region: CASSGALRGYEQYF. CDR3 bases: TGTGCCAGCAGTGGAGCCCTGAGGGGCTACGAGCAGTACTTC.